The 19 T cell receptor beta chains listed next were all sequenced from one sample in a study of shared clonotypes between healthy human individuals. Assay: immunoSEQ multiplex PCR; the TCRdb copy retains only in-frame clones and omits some. The sample lists roughly 500,000 clones; 90% to 96% were seen once. Source material: naive CD4+ T cells sorted from blood. Subset defined: CD45RA+ positively selected. The receptors were gathered from a woman in her 30s in good health.

The rearrangement links TRBV19 to TRBJ2-7, with TRBD1 matching 8 bases. Germline assignment: CDR1 LNHDA and CDR2 SQIVND (reference sequence). The CDR3 extends over 15 amino acids. The V and J ends lost 1 base and 4 bases, in that order; junction bases with no gene match: 6. The CDR3 region has the DNA TGTGCCAGTAGTATAGGGCCAGGGGGCGTTTACGAGCAGTACTTC. This encodes CASSIGPGGVYEQYF.

The chain carries TRBV18 and TRBJ1-1, with 8 bases fitting TRBD1. Germline lookup yields CDR1 KGHSH and CDR2 LQKENI. This CDR3 is 15 amino acids long. Losses at the gene ends were 4 bases for V and 4 bases for J; bases not matched to a gene: 8. CDR3 residues: CASSQFRDRITEAFF. In DNA, the CDR3 is TGTGCCAGCTCACAATTCCGGGACAGGATCACTGAAGCTTTCTTT. The whole variable domain, filled in from reference TRBV18 and TRBJ1-1, reads NAGVMQNPRHLVRRRGQEARLRCSPMKGHSHVYWYRQLPEEGLKFMVYLQKENIIDESGMPKERFSAEFPKEGPSILRIQQVVRGDSAAYFCASSQFRDRITEAFFGQGTRLTVV.

The chain couples TRBV29-1 to TRBJ1-1; TRBD1 aligns across 9 bases. Germline V CDR1 and CDR2: SQVTM, ANQGSEA. V was pared by 6 bases and J by 11 bases, with 16 bases of the junction left unmatched. The CDR3 runs to 14 residues. CDR3 in amino acids: CSVLEGQGDLGAFF. In nucleotides, the CDR3 is TGCAGCGTCCTCGAGGGACAGGGTGACTTGGGTGCTTTCTTT.

This chain links TRBV7-2 with TRBJ2-5; D ambiguous. CDR1 SGHTA and CDR2 FQGNSA come from the germline V gene. CDR3 length equals 16 residues. The V end was cut by 5 bases, the J end by 4 bases, with 20 bases between. CDR3 nucleotides: TGTGCCAGCAGCCCTCCTAGAGTGGGTTTGCGAGAGACCCAGTACTTC. Translation gives CASSPPRVGLRETQYF.

V and J are TRBV27 and TRBJ2-7, with 11 bases lining up with TRBD2. CDR3 length: 17 amino acids. Germline V gene sequence: CDR1 MNHEY, CDR2 SMNVEV (reference sequence). V shed 6 bases, J shed 2 bases, and the junction held 12 bases outside the gene matches. This chain's CDR3 is CASRPSVRTSGPYEQYF. DNA for the CDR3: TGTGCCAGCAGACCTAGCGTTCGGACTAGCGGGCCCTACGAGCAGTACTTC.

The chain combines TRBV4-1 with TRBJ1-4, with TRBD1 identical over 8 bases. The CDR3 consists of 18 residues. J lost 6 bases, V lost 5 bases, and 17 bases had no gene match. Looked up from germline, CDR1 is MGHRA and CDR2 is YSYEKL. CDR3 amino acids: CASSKKLDRGLPDEKLFF. The CDR3 DNA follows: TGCGCCAGCAGCAAGAAATTAGACAGGGGATTGCCAGATGAAAAACTGTTTTTT.

This chain connects TRBV5-1 to TRBJ2-5, with TRBD1 identical over 8 bases. The J call may be faulty, since TRBJ2-7 better matches the DNA end. Germline V lookup: CDR1 SGHRS, CDR2 YFSETQ. This CDR3 region has 15 residues. CDR3 region: CASSLVTGDHYEQYF. The CDR3 DNA reads TGCGCCAGCAGCTTGGTGACAGGGGACCACTACGAGCAGTACTTC.

This rearrangement joins TRBV7-9 to TRBJ1-2, with 7 bases matching TRBD1. This CDR3 is built from 12 residues. CDR1 is SEHNR and CDR2 is FQNEAQ in the germline V gene (reference sequence). Trimming took 3 bases from V and 7 from J; bases not matched to a gene: 2. This CDR3 is CASSFAGGGYTF. DNA of the CDR3: TGTGCCAGCAGCTTCGCAGGGGGTGGCTACACCTTC.

The CDR3 DNA follows: TGTGCCAGCAGCTTAAGTCGACCGGCCCTACGTGATGAAAAACTGTTTTTT. It encodes CASSLSRPALRDEKLFF. V usage is TRBV7-8 and J usage is TRBJ1-4; D uncertain. This CDR3 contains 17 residues. V was pared by 2 bases and J by 6 bases, with 19 bases between. Germline loops: CDR1 SGHVS, CDR2 FQNEAQ.

The chain employs TRBV29-1 and TRBJ2-5, with 7 positions matching TRBD1. Germline V gives CDR1 SQVTM, CDR2 ANQGSEA. The length of the CDR3 is 12 residues. The trim removed 7 bases at V and 5 bases at J, leaving 7 bases unmatched. The CDR3 here is CSASGGSETQYF. The CDR3 region has the DNA TGCAGCGCCTCAGGGGGTTCGGAGACCCAGTACTTC.

The genes are TRBV21-1 and TRBJ2-7. TRBV21-1 is assigned pseudogene status. CDR3 size: 13 residues. The CDR3 sequence is CASSCGEGPEQYF. In nucleotides, the CDR3 is TGTGCCAGCAGCTGTGGGGAAGGGCCCGAGCAGTACTTC.

The chain recombines TRBV18 with TRBJ1-3; possibly TRBD1 for D (5 bases). The V gene lost 4 bases and the J gene lost 1 base, with 20 bases spanning the gap. The CDR3 extends over 18 amino acids. Germline CDR1 and CDR2: KGHSH and LQKENI. This chain's CDR3 is CASSQMKPGPGSGNTIYF. CDR3 DNA: TGTGCCAGCTCACAGATGAAACCGGGGCCCGGTTCTGGAAACACCATATATTTT.

V is TRBV28 and J is TRBJ2-7; possible D gene TRBD1, 5 bases. Per the germline V gene, CDR1 is MDHEN and CDR2 is SYDVKM. The CDR3 has 11 amino acids. The V and J ends lost 10 bases and 3 bases respectively, with 10 bases between them. CDR3 sequence reads: CATTGDYEQYF. CDR3 nucleotides: TGTGCCACCACAGGAGACTACGAGCAGTACTTC.

The rearrangement links TRBV23-1 to TRBJ1-3; 10 positions match TRBD1. TRBV23-1 is noted as an ORF with a role that remains uncertain. Trimming cost V 3 bases and J 0 bases; bases outside gene matches: 8. The CDR3 consists of 18 residues. The CDR3 here is CASSQSPGQGFSGNTIYF. The CDR3 nucleotides read TGCGCCAGCAGTCAGTCGCCGGGACAGGGGTTCTCTGGAAACACCATATATTTT.

The genes are TRBV6-4 and TRBJ2-2, with 7 bases matching TRBD2. V shed 0 bases, J shed 5 bases, and the junction held 3 bases outside the gene matches. Germline loops: CDR1 MRHNA, CDR2 SNTAGT. This CDR3 has 15 residues. The CDR3 loop is CASSDSGGSTGELFF. For the CDR3, the DNA is TGTGCCAGCAGTGACTCGGGGGGGTCTACCGGGGAGCTGTTTTTT.

The rearrangement uses TRBV5-1 and TRBJ2-7, with 7 nucleotides matching TRBD1. The germline CDR1 and CDR2 sequences are SGHRS and YFSETQ. Unmatched junction bases numbered 5, after V lost 4 bases and J lost 1 base. CDR3 length: 14 amino acids. This CDR3 is CASSPGTVSYEQYF. CDR3 nucleotides: TGCGCCAGCAGCCCTGGGACAGTTTCCTACGAGCAGTACTTC.

The genes are TRBV19 and TRBJ1-2; D unresolved. Trimming took off 10 bases at V and 6 bases at J, with 15 bases between the two ends. This CDR3 has 12 amino acids. Germline V gene data show CDR1 as LNHDA and CDR2 as SQIVND (reference sequence). The CDR3 sequence: CATWSKGNGYTF. The CDR3 DNA is TGTGCCACCTGGAGTAAGGGAAATGGCTACACCTTC.

The chain employs TRBV18 and TRBJ1-5; TRBD1 might be the D (5 bases). V dropped 4 bases and J dropped 2 bases, with 9 bases sitting between them. CDR1 is KGHSH and CDR2 is LQKENI in the germline V gene. There are 14 residues in the CDR3. CDR3 sequence (DNA): TGTGCCAGCTCACAAGGGGAGCGCAATCAGCCCCAGCATTTT. It yields the protein CASSQGERNQPQHF.

This clone was detected only once. V is TRBV5-1 and J is TRBJ1-2; TRBD1 agrees at 10 bases. V shed 2 bases and J 6 bases; nucleotides not matched to a gene: 10. There are 16 residues in the CDR3. The germline V gene has CDR1 SGHRS and CDR2 YFSETQ. CDR3 DNA sequence: TGCGCCAGCAGCTTTTCGGGGGACAGGGGCCCTAATGGCTACACCTTC. It translates to CASSFSGDRGPNGYTF.